The next 7 T cell receptor beta chains were all read from a single sample in a study of human T cells and chemical hapten exposure. Noted time point: patch test 2, 6 weeks after DPC sensitization. Sample treatment: therapeutic diphenylcyclopropenone sensitization with weekly scalp DPC. MiXCR, applied by TCRdb to the RACE reads, yields one record per CDR3 protein. The table records a few hundred thousand distinct CDR3 sequences, under 6.5% of them present only once. The sample in question was whole blood, obtained in connection with sensitization to the hapten diphenylcyclopropenone (DPC). Receptor source: a young woman with alopecia areata. Some clones in this sample may be carry-over from other donors' samples.

This clonotype was recorded many times. V usage is TRBV12-3 or TRBV12-4 and J usage is TRBJ1-5; TRBD1 aligns across 11 bases. V trimming: 5 bases; J trimming: 6 bases; junction bases outside the gene matches: 9. The CDR3 runs 16 residues. CDR3 protein: CASSHAGQGAVQPQHF. Here the CDR3 DNA reads TGTGCCAGCAGTCACGCCGGACAGGGGGCGGTTCAGCCCCAGCATTTT.

This clonotype has ten or more counts. V gene TRBV27 combines with J gene TRBJ1-6; maybe TRBD1 (5 bases). With 7 bases removed from V and 7 bases from J, the gap between germline ends came to 17 bases. The CDR3 contains 15 residues. Per germline, CDR1 MNHEY and CDR2 SMNVEV (reference sequence). The CDR3 here is CASTNLGVVNSPLHF. In DNA, the CDR3 is TGTGCCAGCACCAATCTAGGGGTAGTAAATTCACCCCTCCACTTT.

To note about this clonotype: Possible read error: a much larger clone is one base away. The V and J genes are TRBV20-1 and TRBJ2-1; no clear D gene. Germline-derived CDR1 and CDR2 are DFQATT and SNEGSKA (reference sequence). There are 12 residues in the CDR3. The CDR3 sequence: CSGLNSYNEQIF. CDR3 DNA: TGCAGTGGTCTTAACTCCTACAATGAGCAGATCTTC.

This clonotype was found many times. The V call is TRBV9, the J call TRBJ1-6, with TRBD1 matching over 9 bases. Germline V lookup: CDR1 SGDLS, CDR2 YYNGEE. This CDR3 is 17 amino acids long. V lost 2 bases, J lost 9 bases, and 12 bases stayed unmatched. The CDR3 loop is CASSVYAGQGSGSPLHF. The CDR3 DNA reads TGTGCCAGCAGCGTTTACGCGGGACAGGGTAGTGGTTCACCCCTCCACTTT. The variable domain in full, with the rest retrieved from reference TRBV9 and TRBJ1-6, is DSGVTQTPKHLITATGQRVTLRCSPRSGDLSVYWYQQSLDQGLQFLIQYYNGEERAKGNILERFSAQQFPDLHSELNLSSLELGDSALYFCASSVYAGQGSGSPLHFGNGTRLTVT.

This clonotype was seen ten or more times. The chain carries TRBV7-2 and TRBJ1-6, with unresolved D. Trimming pared 5 bases from V and 11 bases from J, leaving 10 bases between. Germline CDR1 SGHTA, CDR2 FQGNSA. The CDR3 is 12 amino acids. This chain's CDR3 is CASSSRLPPLHF. CDR3 sequence (DNA): TGTGCCAGCAGCAGTCGACTGCCACCCCTCCACTTT.

Many counts were recorded for this clonotype. The rearrangement uses TRBV4-3 and TRBJ1-4; D is perhaps TRBD1 (6 bases). This CDR3 has 13 residues. Trimming stripped 4 bases from V and 5 bases from J, with 8 bases between. The germline CDR1 and CDR2 sequences are LGHNA and YSLEER. CDR3 loop: CASSRGQNEKLFF. The DNA for the CDR3 is TGCGCCAGCAGCCGCGGACAGAATGAAAAACTGTTTTTT.

This rearrangement joins TRBV3-1 to TRBJ2-7; D ambiguous. The CDR3 has 12 amino acids. Germline CDR1 and CDR2: LGHDT and YNNKEL (reference sequence). V lost 2 bases to trimming and J lost 6 bases, with 8 bases between them. CDR3 nucleotides: TGTGCCAGCAGCCAATCCCAGGTCGAGCAGTACTTC. Encoded protein: CASSQSQVEQYF.